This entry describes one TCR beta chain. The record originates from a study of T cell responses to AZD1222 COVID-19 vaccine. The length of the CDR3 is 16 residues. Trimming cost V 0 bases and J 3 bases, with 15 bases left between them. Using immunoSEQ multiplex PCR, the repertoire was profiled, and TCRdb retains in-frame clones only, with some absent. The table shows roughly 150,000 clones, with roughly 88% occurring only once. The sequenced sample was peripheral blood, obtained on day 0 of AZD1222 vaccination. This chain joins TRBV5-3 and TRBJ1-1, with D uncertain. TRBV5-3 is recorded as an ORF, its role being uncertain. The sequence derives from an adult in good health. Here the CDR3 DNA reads TGTGCCAGAAGCTTGGAGGCAGCCAAAAGGGACACTGAAGCTTTCTTT. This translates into CARSLEAAKRDTEAFF.